This entry features one T cell receptor (beta chain) sequence. The sample comes from a study of blood T cell repertoires in COVID-19. As for the study in general: Samples taken during acute and convalescent COVID-19 were collected in the United States, Italy and Spain. Nucleic acid was either cDNA or gDNA, and it came from T cells, B-cell-depleted T cells, or PBMCs.

Germline loops: CDR1 MNHNS, CDR2 SASEGT. V lost 3 bases, J lost 0 bases, and 15 bases lay in between. The CDR3 has 17 residues. How the authors handled the data: Estimation of nucleated cell counts relied on the amplification of reference gene primers. The protocol was immunoSEQ multiplex PCR, while the TCRdb copy is restricted to in-frame clones and leaves out a portion. V and J calls and clone size are copied from that table; D and trimming were computed from the DNA. The sample has 20,000 or so clones; more than 85% are singletons. The specimen sequenced was peripheral blood. The rearrangement links TRBV6-1 to TRBJ1-5; D is ambiguous. This receptor was taken from a man between 65 and 85 years old with active COVID-19. The CDR3 bases are TGTGCCAGCAGTGAGGGGTACGTACGGGATAGCAATCAGCCCCAGCATTTT. This translates into CASSEGYVRDSNQPQHF.